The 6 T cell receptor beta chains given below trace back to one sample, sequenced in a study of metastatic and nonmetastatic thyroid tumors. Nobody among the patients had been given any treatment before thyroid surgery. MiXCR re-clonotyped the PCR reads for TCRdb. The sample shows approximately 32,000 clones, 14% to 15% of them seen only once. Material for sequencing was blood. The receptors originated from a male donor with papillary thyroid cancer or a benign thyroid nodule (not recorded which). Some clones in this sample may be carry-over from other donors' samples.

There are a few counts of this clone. CDR3 in amino acids: CASKIVENEQFF. CDR3 nucleotide sequence: TGTGCCAGCAAGATAGTGGAAAATGAGCAGTTCTTC. The J gene is TRBJ2-1, the V gene TRBV6-2 or TRBV6-3, with D unresolved. Trimming removed 7 bases from V and 7 bases from J, with 11 bases in between. Germline V lookup: CDR1 MNHEY, CDR2 SVGEGT. This CDR3 is built from 12 residues.

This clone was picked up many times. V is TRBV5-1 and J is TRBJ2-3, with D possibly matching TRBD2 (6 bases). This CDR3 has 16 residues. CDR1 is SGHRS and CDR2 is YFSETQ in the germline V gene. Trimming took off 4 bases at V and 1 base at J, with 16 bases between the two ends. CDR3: CASSPGGTGGTDTQYF. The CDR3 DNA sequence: TGCGCCAGCAGCCCCGGAGGGACGGGGGGCACAGATACGCAGTATTTT.

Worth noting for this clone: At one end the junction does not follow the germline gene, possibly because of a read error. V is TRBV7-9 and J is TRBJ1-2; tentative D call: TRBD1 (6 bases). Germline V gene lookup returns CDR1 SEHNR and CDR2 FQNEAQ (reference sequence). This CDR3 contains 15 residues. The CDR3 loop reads CASSFSGQGNYCYTF. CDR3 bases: TGTGCCAGCAGCTTTTCGGGGCAGGGGAACTATTGCTACACCTTT.

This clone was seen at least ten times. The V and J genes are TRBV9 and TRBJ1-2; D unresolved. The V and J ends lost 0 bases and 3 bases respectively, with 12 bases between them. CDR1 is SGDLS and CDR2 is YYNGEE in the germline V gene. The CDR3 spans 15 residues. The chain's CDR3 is CASSVATGLDYGYTF. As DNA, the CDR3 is TGTGCCAGCAGCGTAGCTACCGGTCTAGACTATGGCTACACCTTC.

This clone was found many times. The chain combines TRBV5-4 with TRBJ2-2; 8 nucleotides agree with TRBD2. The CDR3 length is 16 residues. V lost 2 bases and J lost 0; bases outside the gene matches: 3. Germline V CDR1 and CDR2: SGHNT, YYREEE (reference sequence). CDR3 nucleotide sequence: TGTGCCAGCAGCTTAATGGGACTAGCGAACACCGGGGAGCTGTTTTTT. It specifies CASSLMGLANTGELFF.

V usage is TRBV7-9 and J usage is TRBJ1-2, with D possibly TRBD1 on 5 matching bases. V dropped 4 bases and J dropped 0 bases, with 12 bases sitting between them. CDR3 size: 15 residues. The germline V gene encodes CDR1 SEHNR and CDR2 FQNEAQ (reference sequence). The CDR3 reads CASSSGHLSNYGYTF. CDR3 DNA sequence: TGTGCCAGCAGCTCAGGGCATCTATCTAACTATGGCTACACCTTC.